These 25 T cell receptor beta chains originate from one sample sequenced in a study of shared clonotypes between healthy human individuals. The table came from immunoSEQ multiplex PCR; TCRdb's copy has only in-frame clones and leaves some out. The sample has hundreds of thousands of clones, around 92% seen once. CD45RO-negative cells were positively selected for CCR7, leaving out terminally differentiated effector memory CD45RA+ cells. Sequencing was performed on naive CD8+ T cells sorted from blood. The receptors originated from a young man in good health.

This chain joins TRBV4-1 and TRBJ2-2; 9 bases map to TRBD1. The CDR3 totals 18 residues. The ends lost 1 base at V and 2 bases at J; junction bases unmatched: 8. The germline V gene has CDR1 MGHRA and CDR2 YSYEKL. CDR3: CASSQGPGQGRNTGELFF. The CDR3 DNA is TGCGCCAGCAGCCAAGGCCCCGGACAGGGGAGAAACACCGGGGAGCTGTTTTTT.

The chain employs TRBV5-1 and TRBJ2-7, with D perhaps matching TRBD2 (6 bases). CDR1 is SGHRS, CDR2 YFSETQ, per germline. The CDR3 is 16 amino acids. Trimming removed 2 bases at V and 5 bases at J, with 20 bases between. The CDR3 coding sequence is TGCGCCAGCAGCTTTCCCACGGGAGCCTCTAGCCACGAGCAGTACTTC. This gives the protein CASSFPTGASSHEQYF.

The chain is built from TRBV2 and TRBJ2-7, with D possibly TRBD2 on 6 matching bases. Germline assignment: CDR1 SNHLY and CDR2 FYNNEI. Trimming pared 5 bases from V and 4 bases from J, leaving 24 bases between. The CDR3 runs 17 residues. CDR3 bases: TGTGCCAGCAGTCTTACGGGCGGTGGGAGCGGAGGGTACGAGCAGTACTTC. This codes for CASSLTGGGSGGYEQYF.

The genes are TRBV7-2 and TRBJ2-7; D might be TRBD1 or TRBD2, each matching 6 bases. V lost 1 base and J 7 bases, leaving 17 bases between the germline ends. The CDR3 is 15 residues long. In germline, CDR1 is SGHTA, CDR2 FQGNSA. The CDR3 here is CASSLEGGLFWEQYF. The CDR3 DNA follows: TGTGCCAGCAGCTTAGAGGGGGGCCTTTTTTGGGAGCAGTACTTC.

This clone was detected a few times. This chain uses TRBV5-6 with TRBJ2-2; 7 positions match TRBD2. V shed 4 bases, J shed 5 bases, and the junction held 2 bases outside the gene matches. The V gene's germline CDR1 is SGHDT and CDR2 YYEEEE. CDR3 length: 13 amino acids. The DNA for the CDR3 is TGTGCCAGCAGCCCGGGGGGAACCGGGGAGCTGTTTTTT. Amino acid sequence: CASSPGGTGELFF. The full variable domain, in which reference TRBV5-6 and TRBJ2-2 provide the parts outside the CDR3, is DAGVTQSPTHLIKTRGQQVTLRCSPKSGHDTVSWYQQALGQGPQFIFQYYEEEERQRGNFPDRFSGHQFPNYSSELNVNALLLGDSALYLCASSPGGTGELFFGEGSRLTVL.

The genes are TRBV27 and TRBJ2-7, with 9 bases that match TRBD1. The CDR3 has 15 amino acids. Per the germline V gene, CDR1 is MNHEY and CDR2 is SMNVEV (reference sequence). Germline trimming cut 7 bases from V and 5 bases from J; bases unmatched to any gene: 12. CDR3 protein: CASTPSGQGRNEQYF. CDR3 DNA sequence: TGTGCCAGCACCCCGTCGGGACAGGGAAGGAACGAGCAGTACTTC.

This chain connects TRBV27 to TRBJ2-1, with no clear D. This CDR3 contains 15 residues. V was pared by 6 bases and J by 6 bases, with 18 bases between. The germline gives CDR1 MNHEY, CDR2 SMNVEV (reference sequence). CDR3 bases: TGTGCCAGCAGCTCCGGCCTTACCACCCTCAATGAGCAGTTCTTC. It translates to CASSSGLTTLNEQFF.

CDR3 protein: CASSPTGEKTQYF. Written as DNA, the CDR3 is TGTGCCAGCAGCCCGACAGGGGAAAAGACCCAGTACTTC. The V gene is TRBV7-9, the J gene TRBJ2-5; 8 nucleotides align to TRBD1. Germline CDR1 is SEHNR and CDR2 is FQNEAQ (reference sequence). The V gene end was trimmed by 5 bases and the J gene end by 6 bases; junction bases not matched to a gene: 5. This CDR3 region has 13 residues.

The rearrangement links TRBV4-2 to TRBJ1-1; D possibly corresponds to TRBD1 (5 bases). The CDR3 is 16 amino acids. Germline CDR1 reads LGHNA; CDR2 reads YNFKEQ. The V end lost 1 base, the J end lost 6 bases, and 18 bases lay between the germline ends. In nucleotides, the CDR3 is TGTGCCAGCAGCCAAGTAGAAATGGGTCAGGGTCCTGAAGCTTTCTTT. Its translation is CASSQVEMGQGPEAFF.

CDR3 nucleotides: TGTGCCAGCAGTTGGGACAGCACCCCGGGCACTGAAGCTTTCTTT. It translates to CASSWDSTPGTEAFF. The rearrangement uses TRBV27 and TRBJ1-1, with 7 bases aligning to TRBD1. CDR3 length: 15 residues. After removal of 4 bases from V and 4 bases from J, the junction contained 9 bases not matched to a gene. Germline CDR1 reads MNHEY; CDR2 reads SMNVEV (reference sequence).

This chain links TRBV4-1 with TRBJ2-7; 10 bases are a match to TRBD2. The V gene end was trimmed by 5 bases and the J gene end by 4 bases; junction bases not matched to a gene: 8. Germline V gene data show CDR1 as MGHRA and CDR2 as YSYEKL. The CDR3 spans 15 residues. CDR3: CASSTRLAGFYEQYF. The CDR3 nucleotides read TGCGCCAGCAGCACCCGACTAGCGGGCTTTTACGAGCAGTACTTC.

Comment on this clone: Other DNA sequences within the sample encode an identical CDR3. CDR3 sequence (DNA): TGTGCCAGCAGTGAAGTTACCGGGACTAGCGGACTATACAATGAGCAGTTCTTC. It translates to CASSEVTGTSGLYNEQFF. The chain is built from TRBV6-1 and TRBJ2-1; 11 nucleotides line up with TRBD2. This CDR3 contains 18 residues. CDR1 MNHNS and CDR2 SASEGT come from the germline V gene. Trimming removed 1 base from V and 4 bases from J; junction bases left unmatched: 9.

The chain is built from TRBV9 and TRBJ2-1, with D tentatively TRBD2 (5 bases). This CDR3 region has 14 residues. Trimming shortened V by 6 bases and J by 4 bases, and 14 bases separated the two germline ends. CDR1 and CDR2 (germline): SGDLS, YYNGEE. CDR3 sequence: CASNAGGPYNEQFF. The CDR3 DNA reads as TGTGCCAGCAACGCGGGCGGACCATACAATGAGCAGTTCTTC.

CDR3 region: CASSSKWGEEQFF. The CDR3, as DNA: TGTGCCAGCAGCTCCAAGTGGGGGGAGGAGCAGTTCTTC. The rearrangement joins TRBV7-9 to TRBJ2-1, with D perhaps matching TRBD2 (6 bases). CDR1 and CDR2 from the germline V gene are SEHNR and FQNEAQ (reference sequence). The CDR3 loop spans 13 amino acids. V was cut by 4 bases and J by 10 bases, with 14 bases left in between.

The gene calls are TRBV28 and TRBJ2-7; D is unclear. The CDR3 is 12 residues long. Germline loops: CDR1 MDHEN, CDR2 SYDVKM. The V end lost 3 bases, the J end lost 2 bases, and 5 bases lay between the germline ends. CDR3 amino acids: CASSFDTYEQYF. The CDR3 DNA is TGTGCCAGCAGTTTTGACACCTACGAGCAGTACTTC. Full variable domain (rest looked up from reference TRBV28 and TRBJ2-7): DVKVTQSSRYLVKRTGEKVFLECVQDMDHENMFWYRQDPGLGLRLIYFSYDVKMKEKGDIPEGYSVSREKKERFSLILESASTNQTSMYLCASSFDTYEQYFGPGTRLTVT.

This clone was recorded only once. CDR3: CSVGLAGDVYEQYF. CDR3 bases: TGCAGCGTGGGACTAGCGGGAGACGTTTACGAGCAGTACTTC. The rearrangement links TRBV29-1 to TRBJ2-7, with 14 bases aligning to TRBD2. Unmatched junction bases numbered 5, after V lost 6 bases and J lost 4 bases. The CDR3 loop spans 14 amino acids. CDR1 is SQVTM, CDR2 ANQGSEA, per germline.

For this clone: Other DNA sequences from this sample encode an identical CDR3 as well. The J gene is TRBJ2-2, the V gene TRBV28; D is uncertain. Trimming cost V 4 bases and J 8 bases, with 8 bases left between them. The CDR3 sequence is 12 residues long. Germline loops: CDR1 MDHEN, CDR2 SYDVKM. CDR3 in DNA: TGTGCCAGCAGTTGGTCCCCTGGGGAGCTGTTTTTT. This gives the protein CASSWSPGELFF.

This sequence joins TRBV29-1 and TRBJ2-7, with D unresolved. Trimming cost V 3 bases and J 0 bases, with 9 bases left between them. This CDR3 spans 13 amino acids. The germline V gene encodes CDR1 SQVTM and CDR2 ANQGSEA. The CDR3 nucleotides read TGCAGCGTTGAGGGCCAGTTCTCCTACGAGCAGTACTTC. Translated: CSVEGQFSYEQYF.

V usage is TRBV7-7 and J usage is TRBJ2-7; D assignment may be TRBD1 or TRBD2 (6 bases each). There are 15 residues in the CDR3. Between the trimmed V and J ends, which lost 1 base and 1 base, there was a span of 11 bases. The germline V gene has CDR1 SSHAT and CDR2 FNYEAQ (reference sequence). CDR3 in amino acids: CASSLGRGWSYEQYF. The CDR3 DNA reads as TGTGCCAGCAGCTTAGGGAGGGGGTGGTCCTACGAGCAGTACTTC.

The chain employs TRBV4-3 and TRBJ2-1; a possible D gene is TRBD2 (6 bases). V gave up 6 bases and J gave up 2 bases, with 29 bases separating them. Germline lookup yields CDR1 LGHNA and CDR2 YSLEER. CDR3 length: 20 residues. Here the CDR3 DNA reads TGCGCCAGCAGTTTTTCCCGGGTAGCGGACGTTATGGCCCCCTACAATGAGCAGTTCTTC. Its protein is CASSFSRVADVMAPYNEQFF.

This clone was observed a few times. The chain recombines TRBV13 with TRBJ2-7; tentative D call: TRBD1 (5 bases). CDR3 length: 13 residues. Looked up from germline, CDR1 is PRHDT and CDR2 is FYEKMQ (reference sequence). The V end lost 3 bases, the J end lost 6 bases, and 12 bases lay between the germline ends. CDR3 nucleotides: TGTGCCAGCAGCTTGCGCAGGGCTGGCGAGCAGTACTTC. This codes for CASSLRRAGEQYF.

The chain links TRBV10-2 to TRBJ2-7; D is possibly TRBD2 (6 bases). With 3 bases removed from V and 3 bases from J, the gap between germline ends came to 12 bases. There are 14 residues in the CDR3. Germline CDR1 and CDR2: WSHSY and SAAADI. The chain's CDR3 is CASSEGGRGYEQYF. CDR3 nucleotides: TGCGCCAGCAGTGAAGGAGGGAGAGGCTACGAGCAGTACTTC.

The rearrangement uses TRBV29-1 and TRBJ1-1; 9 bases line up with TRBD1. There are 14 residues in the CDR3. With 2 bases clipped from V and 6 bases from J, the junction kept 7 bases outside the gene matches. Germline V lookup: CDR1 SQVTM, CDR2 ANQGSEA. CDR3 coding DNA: TGCAGCGTTGAATTAAGGACAGGGGAGGCTGAAGCTTTCTTT. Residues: CSVELRTGEAEAFF.

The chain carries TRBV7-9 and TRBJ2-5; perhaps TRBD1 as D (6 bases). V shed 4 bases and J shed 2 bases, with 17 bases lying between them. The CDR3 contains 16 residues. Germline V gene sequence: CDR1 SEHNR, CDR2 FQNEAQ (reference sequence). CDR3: CASSSYQGTPQETQYF. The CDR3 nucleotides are TGTGCCAGCAGCTCATATCAGGGGACACCACAAGAGACCCAGTACTTC.

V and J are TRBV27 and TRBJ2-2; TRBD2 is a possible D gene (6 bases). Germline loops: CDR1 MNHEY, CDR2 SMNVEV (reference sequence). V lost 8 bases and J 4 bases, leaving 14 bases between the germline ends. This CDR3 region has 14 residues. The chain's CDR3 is CASALGLRTGELFF. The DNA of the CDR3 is TGTGCCAGCGCCCTGGGACTCCGCACCGGGGAGCTGTTTTTT.